This TCR beta chain derives from a study of blood T cell repertoires in COVID-19. Whole-study context: The analysed material was cDNA or gDNA that came from T cells, B-cell-depleted T cells, or PBMCs.

Generated by immunoSEQ multiplex PCR, the TCRdb table keeps only in-frame clones and is missing some. The sample lists hundreds of thousands of clones, about four fifths occurring once. Germline V gives CDR1 KGHSH, CDR2 LQKENI. The CDR3 sequence is 11 residues long. Trimming left V 3 bases short and J 7 bases short, with 7 bases between. This clone was found once. This TCR derives from an elderly woman with acute or convalescent COVID-19. Specimen: peripheral blood. This chain links TRBV18 with TRBJ2-7, with a tentative D call TRBD1 (5 bases). DNA of the CDR3: TGTGCCAGCTCACCTCGGACAGAGCAGTACTTC. Encoded protein: CASSPRTEQYF.